Shown below are 4 T cell receptor beta chains from a single sample sequenced in a study of blood T cell repertoires in COVID-19. Repertoires were generated with immunoSEQ multiplex PCR, while TCRdb's copy carries only in-frame clones and drops some. The sample carries fewer than 500,000 clones, about 85% recorded once. Sequencing was carried out using PBMCs or T cells enriched from blood (not recorded which). The source of these receptors is a woman in her late teens or twenties with acute COVID-19.

This chain links TRBV6-2 or TRBV6-3 with TRBJ2-5, with 9 bases lining up with TRBD2. The CDR3 is 22 amino acids. Germline CDR1 and CDR2: MNHEY and SVGEGT. Trimming at V came to 6 bases and at J to 1 base, leaving 27 bases not matched to a gene. The CDR3: CASSPIGPSSGAFNSGQETQYF. The CDR3 nucleotides read TGTGCCAGCAGCCCCATTGGCCCTTCTAGCGGGGCTTTCAATTCGGGCCAAGAGACCCAGTACTTC.

The chain links TRBV6-5 to TRBJ1-2; possible D gene TRBD1, 5 bases. There are 13 residues in the CDR3. Trimming took 6 bases from V and 0 from J, leaving 8 bases between them. CDR1 is MNHEY, CDR2 SVGAGI, per germline. Here the CDR3 reads CASSDSPNYGYTF. CDR3 coding DNA: TGTGCCAGCAGCGACAGCCCTAACTATGGCTACACCTTC.

V is TRBV7-9 and J is TRBJ1-2, with TRBD1 identical over 7 bases. Per germline, CDR1 SEHNR and CDR2 FQNEAQ (reference sequence). V lost 5 bases to trimming and J lost 0 bases; unmatched junction nucleotides: 9. This CDR3 is built from 16 residues. CDR3 in DNA: TGTGCCAGCAGCCACAAGGGGGCTACCTCTAACTATGGCTACACCTTC. Protein: CASSHKGATSNYGYTF.

The V and J genes are TRBV6-2 or TRBV6-3 and TRBJ2-2; D is perhaps TRBD2 (6 bases). The CDR3 covers 16 residues. Between the trimmed V and J ends, which lost 0 bases and 4 bases, there was a span of 12 bases. Germline CDR1 MNHEY, CDR2 SVGEGT. In DNA form, the CDR3 reads TGTGCCAGCAGTTACTCGACTGGGGGGACCACCGGGGAGCTGTTTTTT. It encodes CASSYSTGGTTGELFF.